The next 13 T cell receptor beta chains were all read from a single sample in a study of blood T cell repertoires in COVID-19 (dated by TCRdb to 2020 to 2022). The library was built by means of the immunoSEQ multiplex PCR assay. TCRdb re-hosts the immuneACCESS table, in-frame sequences only. Its copies lack some clones; in the studies checked, an unresolved V gene accounts for under half of them, and the cause for the rest is not known. The sample table shows around 150,000 clones, and approximately 91% are seen once. Roughly a tenth of the sample lies in the top ten. Sequenced: peripheral blood. The receptors stem from a man aged 50 to 60 with active or convalescent COVID-19.

The chain links TRBV19 to TRBJ1-1; 8 bases line up with TRBD1. The CDR3 consists of 14 residues. V gave up 3 bases and J gave up 1 base; unmatched junction bases: 1. Germline V gives CDR1 LNHDA, CDR2 SQIVND (reference sequence). DNA of the CDR3: TGTGCCAGTAGTATTCAGGGGGCGAACACTGAAGCTTTCTTT. Translating gives CASSIQGANTEAFF.

V is TRBV11-2 and J is TRBJ2-1; 10 bases are shared with TRBD2. The CDR3 has 18 residues. Germline V gene lookup returns CDR1 SGHAT and CDR2 FQNNGV. The ends lost 4 bases at V and 3 bases at J; junction bases unmatched: 12. In DNA form, the CDR3 reads TGTGCCAGCAGCTCGTCTAGCGGGAGAATCCCGTACTACAATGAGCAGTTCTTC. Its protein is CASSSSSGRIPYYNEQFF. Looking up the rest from reference TRBV11-2 and TRBJ2-1 gives the full variable domain: EAGVAQSPRYKIIEKRQSVAFWCNPISGHATLYWYQQILGQGPKLLIQFQNNGVVDDSQLPKDRFSAERLKGVDSTLKIQPAKLEDSAVYLCASSSSSGRIPYYNEQFFGPGTRLTVL.

The chain is built from TRBV2 and TRBJ2-5; D gene uncertain. CDR3 length: 12 residues. The V and J ends lost 7 bases and 4 bases respectively, with 10 bases between them. The germline CDR1 and CDR2 sequences are SNHLY and FYNNEI. The CDR3 sequence: CASTPAGETQYF. The CDR3 nucleotides read TGTGCCAGCACCCCTGCCGGAGAGACCCAGTACTTC.

V is TRBV19 and J is TRBJ2-2; 7 bases line up with TRBD1. Trimming at V came to 9 bases and at J to 2 bases, leaving 3 bases not matched to a gene. CDR1 is LNHDA and CDR2 is SQIVND in the germline V gene (reference sequence). This CDR3 is 13 amino acids long. The CDR3 nucleotides read TGTGCCAGCAGGGGGACCAACACCGGGGAGCTGTTTTTT. It is translated as CASRGTNTGELFF.

The chain employs TRBV5-4 and TRBJ2-3; no reliable D call. The length of the CDR3 is 13 residues. Per germline, CDR1 SGHNT and CDR2 YYREEE (reference sequence). Trimming took 3 bases from V and 2 from J, leaving 7 bases between them. CDR3 sequence reads: CASSSYNTDTQYF. The CDR3 region has the DNA TGTGCCAGCAGCTCATACAACACAGATACGCAGTATTTT.

The chain joins TRBV11-2 to TRBJ2-3; tentatively, D is TRBD1 (6 bases). Germline V gene lookup returns CDR1 SGHAT and CDR2 FQNNGV. V was pared by 5 bases and J by 2 bases, with 8 bases between. The CDR3 consists of 13 residues. DNA for the CDR3: TGTGCCAGCAGCCAGGGGTACACAGATACGCAGTATTTT. Its protein product is CASSQGYTDTQYF.

The chain links TRBV7-2 to TRBJ2-3; TRBD2 agrees at 11 bases. CDR1 SGHTA and CDR2 FQGNSA come from the germline V gene. CDR3 length equals 15 residues. The trim removed 5 bases at V and 5 bases at J, leaving 6 bases unmatched. The CDR3 loop reads CASSRSGRARDTQYF. The DNA for the CDR3 is TGTGCCAGCAGCCGTAGCGGGAGGGCGAGAGATACGCAGTATTTT.

The chain is built from TRBV5-1 and TRBJ2-7; TRBD1 aligns across 8 bases. The CDR3 totals 14 residues. Trimming at V came to 4 bases and at J to 0 bases, leaving 3 bases not matched to a gene. Germline loops: CDR1 SGHRS, CDR2 YFSETQ. The CDR3 sequence is CASSLGQGSYEQYF. The DNA for the CDR3 is TGCGCCAGCAGCCTAGGACAGGGCTCCTACGAGCAGTACTTC.

In DNA, the CDR3 is TGTGCCAGCAGTTACGGTAGGAGCCCCTACGAGCAGTACTTC. It specifies CASSYGRSPYEQYF. The chain couples TRBV6-2 or TRBV6-3 to TRBJ2-7, with D unclear. The V gene lost 2 bases and the J gene lost 2 bases, with 10 bases spanning the gap. Germline V gene lookup returns CDR1 MNHEY and CDR2 SVGEGT. This CDR3 has 14 amino acids.

The rearrangement uses TRBV5-5 and TRBJ2-1; 7 nucleotides agree with TRBD1. The CDR3 runs to 14 residues. V was clipped by 4 bases and J by 8 bases; unmatched bases: 9. CDR1 and CDR2 (germline): SGHKS, YYEKEE (reference sequence). The CDR3: CASSGPYRGDEQFF. The CDR3 DNA follows: TGTGCCAGCAGCGGGCCATACAGGGGCGATGAGCAGTTCTTC.

The chain is built from TRBV3-1 (or the pseudogene TRBV3-2) and TRBJ2-7; 9 positions agree with TRBD1. V lost 1 base, J lost 3 bases, and 10 bases stayed unmatched. The CDR3 runs to 17 residues. The germline CDR1 and CDR2 sequences are LGHDT and YNNKEL (reference sequence). CDR3 sequence (DNA): TGTGCCAGCAGCCAAGGTACTCCGGGACAGGGTTTCTACGAGCAGTACTTC. It is translated as CASSQGTPGQGFYEQYF.

This clone has a single count. The CDR3 protein is CAIREEEPMGQPYTGELFF. For the CDR3, the DNA is TGTGCCATCAGAGAAGAGGAGCCAATGGGACAGCCTTACACCGGGGAGCTGTTTTTT. The V call is TRBV10-3, the J call TRBJ2-2; 7 nucleotides match TRBD1. The CDR3 loop spans 19 amino acids. Looked up from germline, CDR1 is ENHRY and CDR2 is SYGVKD. V shed 6 bases, J shed 3 bases, and the junction held 19 bases outside the gene matches.

The chain employs TRBV14 and TRBJ2-3; 9 bases are a match to TRBD2. J lost 0 bases, V lost 5 bases, and 9 bases had no gene match. Germline V gene data show CDR1 as SGHDN and CDR2 as FVKESK. The CDR3 totals 17 residues. The CDR3 DNA follows: TGTGCCAGCAGCAACCCGGGACTAGCACCTAGCACAGATACGCAGTATTTT. Encoded protein: CASSNPGLAPSTDTQYF.